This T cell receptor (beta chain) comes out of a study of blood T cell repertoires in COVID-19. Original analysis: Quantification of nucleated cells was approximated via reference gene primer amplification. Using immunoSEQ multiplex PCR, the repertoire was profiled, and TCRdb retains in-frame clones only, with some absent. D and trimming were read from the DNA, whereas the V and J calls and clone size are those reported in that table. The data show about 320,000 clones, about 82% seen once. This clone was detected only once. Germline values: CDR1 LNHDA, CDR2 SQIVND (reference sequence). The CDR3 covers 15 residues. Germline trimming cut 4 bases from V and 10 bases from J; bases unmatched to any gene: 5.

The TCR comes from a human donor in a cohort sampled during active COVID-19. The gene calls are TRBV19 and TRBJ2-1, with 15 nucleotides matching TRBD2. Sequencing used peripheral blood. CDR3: CASSRTSGGAGEQFF. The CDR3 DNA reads TGTGCCAGTAGTAGGACTAGCGGGGGGGCCGGGGAGCAGTTCTTC.